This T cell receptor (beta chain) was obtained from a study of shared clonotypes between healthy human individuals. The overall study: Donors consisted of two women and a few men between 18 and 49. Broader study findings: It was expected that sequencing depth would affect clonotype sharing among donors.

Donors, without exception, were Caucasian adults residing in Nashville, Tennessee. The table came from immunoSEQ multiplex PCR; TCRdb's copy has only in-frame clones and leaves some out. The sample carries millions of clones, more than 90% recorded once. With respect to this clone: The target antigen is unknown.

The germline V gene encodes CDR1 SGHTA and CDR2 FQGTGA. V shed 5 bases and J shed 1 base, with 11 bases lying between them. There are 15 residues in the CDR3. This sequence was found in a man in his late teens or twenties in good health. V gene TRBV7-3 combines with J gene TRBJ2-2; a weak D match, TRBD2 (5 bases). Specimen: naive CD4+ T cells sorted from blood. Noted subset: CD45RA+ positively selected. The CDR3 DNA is TGTGCCAGCAGCCCTCGGGGATTGAACACCGGGGAGCTGTTTTTT. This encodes CASSPRGLNTGELFF.